This is a list of T cell receptor beta chains from one sample in a study of blood T cells in healthy people across ages. TCRdb analysed the 5' RACE reads with MiXCR anew, one entry per CDR3 protein. Seen here are about 1.4 million distinct CDR3 sequences, roughly 60% observed once, and the top ten hold roughly 6.3%. The sequenced sample consisted of blood. The source of these receptors is a man in his late teens or twenties in good health. Both conserved end residues are part of each CDR3. A D gene is named only where the DNA matches it firmly. Size is omitted from some rows. Given values are once, few, many or a class for expanded clones.

v_call	j_call	clone_size	d_call	cdr3_aa	cdr3_nt
TRBV11-3	TRBJ2-3	.	TRBD2	CASSLNGGAGDTQYF	TGTGCCAGCAGCTTAAACGGGGGGGCCGGAGATACGCAGTATTTT
TRBV28	TRBJ1-2	few	.	CASSSWRVNYGYTF	TGTGCCAGCAGTTCTTGGAGGGTTAACTATGGCTACACCTTC
TRBV27	TRBJ1-2	.	.	CASSPWEGGYTF	TGTGCCAGCAGCCCCTGGGAGGGCGGCTACACCTTC
TRBV12-3/TRBV12-4	TRBJ1-5	few	TRBD1	CASSRQGIGSQPQHF	TGTGCCAGCAGTCGACAGGGAATAGGCAGTCAGCCCCAGCATTTT
TRBV25-1	TRBJ1-6	.	.	CASSDTSRGSSPLHF	TGTGCCAGCAGTGATACTTCCAGGGGCAGTTCACCCCTCCACTTT
TRBV27	TRBJ2-7	.	.	CASSSGSVLEQYF	TGTGCCAGCAGTTCCGGGAGTGTTCTCGAGCAGTACTTC
TRBV29-1	TRBJ1-4	.	.	CSVSETSGEKLFF	TGCAGCGTTTCCGAAACGAGTGGAGAAAAACTGTTTTTT
TRBV7-9	TRBJ2-3	.	TRBD1	CASWTGDTDTQYF	TGTGCCAGTTGGACAGGGGACACAGATACGCAGTATTTT
TRBV7-8	TRBJ2-2	.	.	CASSFSQNTGELFF	TGTGCCAGCAGCTTTTCTCAGAACACCGGGGAGCTGTTTTTT
TRBV6-5	TRBJ1-4	.	.	CASSYSSTGKLFF	TGTGCCAGCAGTTACTCTTCTACCGGAAAACTGTTTTTT
TRBV10-3	TRBJ1-1	.	.	CAIRATGINTEAFF	TGTGCCATCAGAGCTACCGGGATCAACACTGAAGCTTTCTTT
TRBV5-1	TRBJ2-6	.	.	CASSTRTVSSGANVLTF	TGCGCCAGCAGCACACGGACAGTGAGCTCTGGGGCCAACGTCCTGACTTTC
TRBV27	TRBJ2-2	once	.	CASSLWGSGELFF	TGTGCCAGCAGTTTATGGGGGTCCGGGGAGCTGTTTTTT
TRBV27	TRBJ2-1	.	.	CASSPEGFRGAQVEQFF	TGTGCCAGCAGTCCAGAGGGGTTTCGGGGGGCTCAGGTTGAGCAGTTCTTC
TRBV20-1	TRBJ1-5	few	TRBD1	CSARTGNNQPQHF	TGCAGTGCTAGGACAGGGAACAATCAGCCCCAGCATTTT
TRBV10-3	TRBJ1-1	.	.	CAIREEDTRGTEAFF	TGTGCCATCAGGGAGGAGGACACTCGGGGCACTGAAGCTTTCTTT
TRBV2	TRBJ2-1	.	TRBD2	CASRRGGFYNEQFF	TGTGCCAGCAGACGGGGGGGTTTCTACAATGAGCAGTTCTTC
TRBV20-1	TRBJ2-7	.	TRBD2	CSARIGTSGLPYEQYF	TGCAGTGCTAGGATCGGGACTAGCGGCCTACCCTACGAGCAGTACTTC
TRBV27	TRBJ2-7	.	.	CASSPEATVRGHEQYF	TGTGCCAGCAGTCCCGAGGCGACAGTGAGGGGCCACGAGCAGTACTTC
TRBV7-9	TRBJ2-1	.	TRBD2	CASTLPGLAGGEQFF	TGTGCCAGCACCCTACCGGGACTAGCGGGAGGTGAGCAGTTCTTC
TRBV4-1	TRBJ2-7	.	.	CASSPSGPPSYEQYF	TGCGCCAGCAGCCCCAGCGGACCTCCCTCCTACGAGCAGTACTTC
TRBV13	TRBJ2-2	few	.	CASSFGDAANTGELFF	TGTGCCAGCAGCTTCGGGGACGCAGCGAACACCGGGGAGCTGTTTTTT
TRBV20-1	TRBJ2-6	.	.	CSAPAFLSSGANVLTF	TGCAGTGCTCCGGCCTTCTTGAGCTCTGGGGCCAACGTCCTGACTTTC
TRBV3-1	TRBJ2-1	few	.	CASSQEVEGARNEQFF	TGTGCCAGCAGCCAAGAGGTGGAGGGGGCTCGGAATGAGCAGTTCTTC
TRBV6-2/TRBV6-3	TRBJ2-2	.	TRBD2	CASSYRTSLGTGELFF	TGTGCCAGCAGTTACAGGACTAGCCTTGGCACCGGGGAGCTGTTTTTT
TRBV20-1	TRBJ2-5	.	TRBD1	CSATQGGRETQYF	TGCAGTGCTACACAGGGGGGAAGGGAGACCCAGTACTTC
TRBV7-2	TRBJ1-1	.	TRBD1	CASSLLRQGSTEAFF	TGTGCCAGCAGCTTATTACGACAGGGATCCACTGAAGCTTTCTTT
TRBV7-2	TRBJ1-3	.	TRBD1	CASSLDREVGNTIYF	TGTGCCAGCAGCTTGGACAGGGAAGTTGGAAACACCATATATTTT
TRBV20-1	TRBJ2-7	.	.	CSASFLAPYEQYF	TGCAGTGCTAGTTTCCTAGCGCCCTACGAGCAGTACTTC
TRBV20-1	TRBJ2-7	.	.	CSARDGRRRGRNEQYF	TGCAGTGCTAGAGATGGCCGAAGACGAGGTAGAAACGAGCAGTACTTC
TRBV4-1	TRBJ2-3	few	.	CASSGVKADTQYF	TGCGCCAGCAGCGGGGTTAAAGCAGATACGCAGTATTTT
TRBV5-5	TRBJ2-4	few	.	CASSLDGVTKNIQYF	TGTGCCAGCAGCTTGGACGGGGTAACCAAAAACATTCAGTACTTC
TRBV29-1	TRBJ2-1	.	.	CSVEGRRPYNEQFF	TGCAGCGTTGAGGGACGACGCCCCTACAATGAGCAGTTCTTC
TRBV6-1	TRBJ2-5	.	.	CASEWPGAETQYF	TGTGCCAGCGAATGGCCGGGGGCCGAGACCCAGTACTTC
TRBV7-2	TRBJ2-3	once	.	CASSAVWDALGDTQYF	TGTGCCAGCAGCGCCGTTTGGGACGCCCTCGGAGATACGCAGTATTTT
TRBV4-1	TRBJ2-5	.	.	CASSVIRDNLYKQYF	TGCGCCAGCAGCGTCATCCGGGACAACCTCTACAAGCAGTACTTC